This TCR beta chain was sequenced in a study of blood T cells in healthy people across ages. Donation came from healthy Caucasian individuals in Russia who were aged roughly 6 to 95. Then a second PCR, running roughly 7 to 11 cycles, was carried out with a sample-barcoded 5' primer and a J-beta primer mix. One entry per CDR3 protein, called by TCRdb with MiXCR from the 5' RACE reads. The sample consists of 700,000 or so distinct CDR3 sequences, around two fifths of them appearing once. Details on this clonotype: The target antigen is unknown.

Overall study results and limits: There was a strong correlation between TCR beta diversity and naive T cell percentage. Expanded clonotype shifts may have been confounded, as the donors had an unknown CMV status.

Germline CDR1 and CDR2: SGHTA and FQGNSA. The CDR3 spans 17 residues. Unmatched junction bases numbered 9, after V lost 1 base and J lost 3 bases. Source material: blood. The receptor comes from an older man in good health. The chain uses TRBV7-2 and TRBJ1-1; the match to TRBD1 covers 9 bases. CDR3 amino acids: CASSLGRGTGLYTEAFF. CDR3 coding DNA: TGTGCCAGCAGCTTAGGGCGCGGGACAGGGTTGTACACTGAAGCTTTCTTT.